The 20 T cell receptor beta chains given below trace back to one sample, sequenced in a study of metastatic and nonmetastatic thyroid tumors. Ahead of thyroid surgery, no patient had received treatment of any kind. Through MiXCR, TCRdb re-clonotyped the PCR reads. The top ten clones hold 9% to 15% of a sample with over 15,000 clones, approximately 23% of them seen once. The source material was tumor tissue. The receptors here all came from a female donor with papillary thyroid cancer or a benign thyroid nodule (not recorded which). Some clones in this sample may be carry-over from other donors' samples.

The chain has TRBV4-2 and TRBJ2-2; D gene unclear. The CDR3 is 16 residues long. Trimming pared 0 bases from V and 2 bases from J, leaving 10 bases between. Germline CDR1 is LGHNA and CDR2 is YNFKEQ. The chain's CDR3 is CASSQEARHNTGELFF. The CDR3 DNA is TGTGCCAGCAGCCAAGAGGCTAGACATAACACCGGGGAGCTGTTTTTT.

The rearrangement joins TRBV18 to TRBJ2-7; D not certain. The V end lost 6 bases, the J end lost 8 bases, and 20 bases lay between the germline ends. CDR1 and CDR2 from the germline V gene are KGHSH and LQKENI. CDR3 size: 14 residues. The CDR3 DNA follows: TGTGCCAGCTCTCCCACAGCTAACGAATACAAGCAGTACTTC. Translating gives CASSPTANEYKQYF.

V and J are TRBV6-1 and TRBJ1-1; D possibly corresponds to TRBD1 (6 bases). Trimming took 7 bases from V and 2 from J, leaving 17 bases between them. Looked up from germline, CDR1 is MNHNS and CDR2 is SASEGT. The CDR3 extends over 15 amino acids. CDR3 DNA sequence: TGTGCCAGCACCGAAAATCCAGGGGAAAACACTGAAGCTTTCTTT. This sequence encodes CASTENPGENTEAFF.

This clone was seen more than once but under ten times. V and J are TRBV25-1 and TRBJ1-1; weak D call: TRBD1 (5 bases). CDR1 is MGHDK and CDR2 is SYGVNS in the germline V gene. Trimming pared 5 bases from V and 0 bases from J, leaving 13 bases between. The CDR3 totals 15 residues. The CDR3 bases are TGTGCCAGCAGTTCCCGGGACCTCATGAACACTGAAGCTTTCTTT. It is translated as CASSSRDLMNTEAFF.

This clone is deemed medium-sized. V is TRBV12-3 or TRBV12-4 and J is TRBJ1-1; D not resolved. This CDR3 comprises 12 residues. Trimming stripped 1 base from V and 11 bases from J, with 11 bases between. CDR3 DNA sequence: TGTGCCAGCAGTTTAGGAATAGGGCCGGCTTTCTTT. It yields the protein CASSLGIGPAFF.

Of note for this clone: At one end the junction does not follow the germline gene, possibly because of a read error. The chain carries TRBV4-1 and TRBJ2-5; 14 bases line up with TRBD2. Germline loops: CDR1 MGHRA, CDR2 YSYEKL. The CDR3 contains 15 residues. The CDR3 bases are TGCGCCAGCAACCAAGACGGACTAGCGGGGGGGACCCAGTACTTC. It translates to CASNQDGLAGGTQYF.

CDR3 sequence (DNA): TGTGCCAGCAGTCCCACGGTAGGGGACGGCGAGCAGTACTTC. This codes for CASSPTVGDGEQYF. This chain connects TRBV28 to TRBJ2-7; the D call may be TRBD1 or TRBD2 (5 bases each). V lost 5 bases and J 6 bases, leaving 17 bases between the germline ends. From germline, CDR1 is MDHEN and CDR2 SYDVKM. This CDR3 comprises 14 residues. The full variable domain, completed using reference TRBV28 and TRBJ2-7, is DVKVTQSSRYLVKRTGEKVFLECVQDMDHENMFWYRQDPGLGLRLIYFSYDVKMKEKGDIPEGYSVSREKKERFSLILESASTNQTSMYLCASSPTVGDGEQYFGPGTRLTVT.

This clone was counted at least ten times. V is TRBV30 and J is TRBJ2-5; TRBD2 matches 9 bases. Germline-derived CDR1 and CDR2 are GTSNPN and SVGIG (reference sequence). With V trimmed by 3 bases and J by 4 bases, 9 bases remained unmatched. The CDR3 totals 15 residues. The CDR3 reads CAWSAPGLASETQYF. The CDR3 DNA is TGTGCCTGGAGCGCTCCGGGACTAGCTTCAGAGACCCAGTACTTC.

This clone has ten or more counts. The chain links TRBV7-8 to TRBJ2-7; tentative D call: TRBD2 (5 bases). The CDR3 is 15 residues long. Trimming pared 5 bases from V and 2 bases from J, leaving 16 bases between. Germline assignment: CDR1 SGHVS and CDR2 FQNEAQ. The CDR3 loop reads CASSLSEVGPYEQYF. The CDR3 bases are TGTGCCAGCAGCCTGTCGGAGGTCGGGCCCTACGAGCAGTACTTC.

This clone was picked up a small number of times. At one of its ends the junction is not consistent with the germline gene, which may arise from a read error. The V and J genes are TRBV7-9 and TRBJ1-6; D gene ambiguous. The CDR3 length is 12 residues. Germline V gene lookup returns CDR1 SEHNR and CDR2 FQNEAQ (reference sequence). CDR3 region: CASSESDSPLNF. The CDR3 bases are TGTGCCAGCAGCGAAAGTGATTCACCCCTTAACTTT.

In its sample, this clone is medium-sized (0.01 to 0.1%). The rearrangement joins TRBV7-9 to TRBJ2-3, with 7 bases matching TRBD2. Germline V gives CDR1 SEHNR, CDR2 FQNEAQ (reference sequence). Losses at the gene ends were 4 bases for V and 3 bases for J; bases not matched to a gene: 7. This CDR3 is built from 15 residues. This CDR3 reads CASSWGGGETDTQYF. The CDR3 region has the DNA TGTGCCAGCAGCTGGGGGGGAGGGGAGACAGATACGCAGTATTTT.

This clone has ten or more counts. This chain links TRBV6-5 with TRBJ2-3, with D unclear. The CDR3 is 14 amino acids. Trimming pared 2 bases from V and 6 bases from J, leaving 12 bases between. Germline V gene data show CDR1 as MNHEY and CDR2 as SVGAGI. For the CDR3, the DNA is TGTGCCAGCAGTTACAAGGTCCAAACCGATACGCAGTATTTT. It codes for CASSYKVQTDTQYF.

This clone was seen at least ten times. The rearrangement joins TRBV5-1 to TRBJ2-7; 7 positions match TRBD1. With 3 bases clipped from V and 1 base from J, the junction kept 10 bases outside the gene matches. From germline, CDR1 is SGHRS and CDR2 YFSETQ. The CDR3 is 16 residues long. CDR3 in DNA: TGCGCCAGCAGCTCCCCGACAGGGATGGGTTCCTACGAGCAGTACTTC. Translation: CASSSPTGMGSYEQYF.

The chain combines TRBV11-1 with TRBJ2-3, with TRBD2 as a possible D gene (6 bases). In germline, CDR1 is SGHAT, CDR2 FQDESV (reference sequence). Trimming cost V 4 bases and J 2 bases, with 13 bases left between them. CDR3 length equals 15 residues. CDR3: CASSSWEVVTDTQYF. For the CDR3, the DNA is TGTGCCAGCAGCTCCTGGGAGGTAGTCACAGATACGCAGTATTTT.

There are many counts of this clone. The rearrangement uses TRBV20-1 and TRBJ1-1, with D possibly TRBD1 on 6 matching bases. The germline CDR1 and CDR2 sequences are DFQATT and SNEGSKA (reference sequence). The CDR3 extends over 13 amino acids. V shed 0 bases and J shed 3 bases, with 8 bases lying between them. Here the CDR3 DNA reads TGCAGTGCTAGAGAACAGGGTGACACTGAAGCTTTCTTT. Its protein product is CSAREQGDTEAFF.

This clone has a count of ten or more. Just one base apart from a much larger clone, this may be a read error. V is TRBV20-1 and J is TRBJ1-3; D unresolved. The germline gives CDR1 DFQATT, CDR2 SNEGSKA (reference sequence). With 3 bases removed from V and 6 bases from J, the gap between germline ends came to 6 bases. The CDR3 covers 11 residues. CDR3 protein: CSASVQNTIYF. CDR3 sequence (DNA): TGCAGTGCTAGTGTTCAAAACACCATATATTTT.

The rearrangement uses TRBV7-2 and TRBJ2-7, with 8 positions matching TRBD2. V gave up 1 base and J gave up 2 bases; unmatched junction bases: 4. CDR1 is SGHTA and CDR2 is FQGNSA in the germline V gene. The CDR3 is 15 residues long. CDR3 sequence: CASSLEGGGPYEQYF. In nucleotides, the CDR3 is TGTGCCAGCAGCTTAGAAGGCGGGGGGCCCTACGAGCAGTACTTC.

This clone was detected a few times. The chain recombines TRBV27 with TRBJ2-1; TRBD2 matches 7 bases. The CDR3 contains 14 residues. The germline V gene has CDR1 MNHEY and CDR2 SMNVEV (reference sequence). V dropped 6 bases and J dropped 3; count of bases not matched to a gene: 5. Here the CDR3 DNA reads TGTGCCAGCAGGCCTAGCGGTGTCTACAATGAGCAGTTCTTC. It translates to CASRPSGVYNEQFF.

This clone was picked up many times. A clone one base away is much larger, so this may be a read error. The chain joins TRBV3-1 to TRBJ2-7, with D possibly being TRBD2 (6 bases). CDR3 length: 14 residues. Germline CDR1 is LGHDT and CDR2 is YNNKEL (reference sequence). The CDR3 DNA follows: TGTGCCAGCAGCCCCCGGCGGGACTCCTGCGAGCAGTACTTC. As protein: CASSPRRDSCEQYF.

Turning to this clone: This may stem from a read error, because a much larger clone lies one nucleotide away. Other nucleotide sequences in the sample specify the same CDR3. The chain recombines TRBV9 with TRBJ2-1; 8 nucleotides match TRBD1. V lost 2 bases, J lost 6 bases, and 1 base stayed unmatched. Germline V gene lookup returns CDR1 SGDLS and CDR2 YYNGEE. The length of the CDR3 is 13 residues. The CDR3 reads CASSVTGGNEQFF. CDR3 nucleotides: TGTGCCAGCAGCGTTACAGGGGGCAATGAGCAGTTCTTC.